These T cell receptor beta chains were read from a single sample in a study of T cell responses to AZD1222 COVID-19 vaccine. Measured with immunoSEQ multiplex PCR; TCRdb has only the in-frame clones, and not every one. Of about 29,000 clones listed, about 93% are singletons. The sequencing used peripheral blood, collected on day 0 of AZD1222 vaccination. These receptors were obtained from an adult in good health. The CDR3 runs from the conserved cysteine through the conserved F or W. Fields, in order: V gene, D gene, clone size, J gene, CDR3 DNA, CDR3 protein. D genes are given only for firm matches. A clone size is listed for some rows: how often the clone was seen (once, few, many), or a class if it is expanded.

TRBV2	.	.	TRBJ1-2	TGTGCCAGCCTACCAATGGGCTATGGCTACACCTTC	CASLPMGYGYTF
TRBV9	TRBD1	.	TRBJ1-3	TGTGCCAGCAGCCCAAATACAGGGGTCTCTGGAAACACCATATATTTT	CASSPNTGVSGNTIYF
TRBV6-5	.	once	TRBJ1-5	TGTGCCAGCAGTACGGGGGGTGGACAGCCCCAGCATTTT	CASSTGGGQPQHF
TRBV19	.	.	TRBJ2-2	TGTGCCACTAGGACCGCCGGAACCGGGGAGCTGTTTTTT	CATRTAGTGELFF
TRBV5-1	.	once	TRBJ1-2	TGCGCCAGCAGTCTCACCGGGACAAACTATGGCTACACCTTC	CASSLTGTNYGYTF
TRBV6-1	.	.	TRBJ1-2	TGTGCCAGCAGTGAAGCCTCTTTGAGGGGCTACACCTTC	CASSEASLRGYTF
TRBV6-1	TRBD1	.	TRBJ2-7	TGTGCCAGCAGTGACCCCCCAACAGGGGCCTACGAGCAGTACTTC	CASSDPPTGAYEQYF
TRBV5-5	.	.	TRBJ2-2	TGTGCCAGCAGCTGGGGCCAGAACACCGGGGAGCTGTTTTTT	CASSWGQNTGELFF
TRBV9	.	.	TRBJ1-5	TGTGCCAGCAGCTCTTCCGGGAGCCAACAGCCCCAGCATTTT	CASSSSGSQQPQHF
TRBV5-1	.	.	TRBJ2-7	TGCGCCAGCAGCTTGGATGAGTTTTCCTACGAGCAGTACTTC	CASSLDEFSYEQYF
TRBV7-9	.	.	TRBJ1-4	TGTGCCAGCAGCCTTACAGCCGCAACTAATGAAAAACTGTTTTTT	CASSLTAATNEKLFF
TRBV21-1	.	.	TRBJ1-1	TGTGCCAGCAGCAAATGCCGCAGGAAAGCTTTCTTT	CASSKCRRKAFF
TRBV21-1	.	.	TRBJ1-1	TGTGCCAGCAAACGGGACCCTCAAAACCCCAACACTGAAGCTTTCTTT	CASKRDPQNPNTEAFF
TRBV19	.	.	TRBJ1-3	TGTGCCAGTACTCCCAGGGGCTCGTCTGGAAACACCATATATTTT	CASTPRGSSGNTIYF
TRBV28	.	.	TRBJ1-6	TGTGCCAGCAGTTACCCAGGAGGACGACACCACTTT	CASSYPGGRHHF
TRBV12-3/TRBV12-4	.	.	TRBJ1-2	TGTGCCAGCAGTCCCCCCATGTCGGATGGCTACACCTTC	CASSPPMSDGYTF
TRBV6-4	TRBD1	.	TRBJ2-2	TGTGCCAGCAGTGACCAGGGGGACACCGGGGAGCTGTTTTTT	CASSDQGDTGELFF
TRBV6-5	.	.	TRBJ1-1	TGTGCCAGCACCCCAATCACGGGGGCAGCCTCTGAAGTTTTCTTT	CASTPITGAASEVFF
TRBV7-2	.	.	TRBJ1-4	TGTGCCAGCGGCAGGACGGGGGGTGAAAAACTGTTTTTT	CASGRTGGEKLFF
TRBV6-5	.	.	TRBJ1-4	TGTGCCAGCAGTTATAGACGCGAGGAAAAACTGTTTTTT	CASSYRREEKLFF
TRBV6-5	.	.	TRBJ1-2	TGTGCCAGCAGTTACTCTCCCCGGGCACTCGGCGGCTACACCTTC	CASSYSPRALGGYTF
TRBV7-9	TRBD1	.	TRBJ2-1	TGTGCCAGCAGCTTAGGCCGGGACAGGGCTTACAATGAGCAGTTCTTC	CASSLGRDRAYNEQFF
TRBV4-1	.	few	TRBJ1-1	TGCGCCAGCAGCCAAGGGGAAGGAGAAGGCACTGAAGCTTTCTTT	CASSQGEGEGTEAFF
TRBV14	TRBD1	.	TRBJ2-1	TGTGCCAGCAGCTCCCCGGGACAGGTCTACAATGAGCAGTTCTTC	CASSSPGQVYNEQFF
TRBV4-3	.	.	TRBJ2-3	TGCGCCAGCAGCCAAGACGCGGCGGAGGGGGCGGATACGCAGTATTTT	CASSQDAAEGADTQYF
TRBV29-1	.	.	TRBJ1-1	TGCAGCGTAGGACGACAGAGCGGTGCTTTCTTT	CSVGRQSGAFF
TRBV2	.	.	TRBJ1-5	TGTGCCAGCACCACAGGGAGGGATAGCAATCAGCCCCAGCATTTT	CASTTGRDSNQPQHF
TRBV2	.	.	TRBJ1-2	TGTGCCAGGGAGAAGAGGGCACCTAACTATGGCTACACCTTC	CAREKRAPNYGYTF
TRBV2	.	.	TRBJ1-3	TGTGCCAGCACGGAGGGGGGGGCTGGAAACACCATATATTTT	CASTEGGAGNTIYF
TRBV10-1	TRBD1	.	TRBJ2-7	TGCGCCAGCAGTGAGACCGGGACAGGACACTACGAGCAGTACTTC	CASSETGTGHYEQYF
TRBV5-6	TRBD1	.	TRBJ1-2	TGTGCCAGCAGCTCAACAGGGGGCCGTGATGGCTACACCTTC	CASSSTGGRDGYTF
TRBV5-1	TRBD2	.	TRBJ2-1	TGCGCCAGCAGCTTGGAGGGCCCCCTAGCGGGGGAGACTTACAATGAGCAGTTCTTC	CASSLEGPLAGETYNEQFF
TRBV6-5	.	.	TRBJ1-5	TGTGCCACGGGGGATTGGGGCAATCAGCCCCAGCATTTT	CATGDWGNQPQHF
TRBV27	.	.	TRBJ1-2	TGTGCCAGCAGTTTTGTAGGGGATGTGGCTAACTATGGCTACACCTTC	CASSFVGDVANYGYTF
TRBV6-2/TRBV6-3	.	.	TRBJ2-3	TGTGCCAGCAGTTACGGGACGCCCACAGATACGCAGTATTTT	CASSYGTPTDTQYF